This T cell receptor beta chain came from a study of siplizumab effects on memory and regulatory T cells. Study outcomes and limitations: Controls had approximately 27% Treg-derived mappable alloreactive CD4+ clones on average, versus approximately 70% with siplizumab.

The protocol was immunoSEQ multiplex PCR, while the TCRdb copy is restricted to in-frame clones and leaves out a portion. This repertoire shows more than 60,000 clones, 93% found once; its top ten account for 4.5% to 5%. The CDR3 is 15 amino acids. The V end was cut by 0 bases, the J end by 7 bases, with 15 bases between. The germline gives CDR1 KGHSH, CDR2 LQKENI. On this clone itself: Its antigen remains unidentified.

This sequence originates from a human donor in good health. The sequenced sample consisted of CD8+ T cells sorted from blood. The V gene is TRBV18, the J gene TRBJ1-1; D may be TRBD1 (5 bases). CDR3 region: CASSPPGVAVIEAFF. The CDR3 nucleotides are TGTGCCAGCTCACCACCGGGGGTAGCCGTCATTGAAGCTTTCTTT.